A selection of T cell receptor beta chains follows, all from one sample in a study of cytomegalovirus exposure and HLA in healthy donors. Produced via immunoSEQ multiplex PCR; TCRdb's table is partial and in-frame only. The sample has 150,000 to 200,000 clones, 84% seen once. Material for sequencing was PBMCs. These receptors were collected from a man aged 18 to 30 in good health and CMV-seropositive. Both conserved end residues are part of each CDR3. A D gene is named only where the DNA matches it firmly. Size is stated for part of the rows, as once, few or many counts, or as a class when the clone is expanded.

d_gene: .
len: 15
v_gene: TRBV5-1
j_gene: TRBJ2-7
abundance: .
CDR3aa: CASSLLRELASEQYF
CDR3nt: TGCGCCAGCAGCTTGCTCCGGGAACTCGCCTCGGAGCAGTACTTC

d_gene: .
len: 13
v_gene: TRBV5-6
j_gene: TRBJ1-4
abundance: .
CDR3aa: CASKSAANEKLFF
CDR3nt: TGTGCCAGCAAATCGGCGGCAAATGAAAAACTGTTTTTT

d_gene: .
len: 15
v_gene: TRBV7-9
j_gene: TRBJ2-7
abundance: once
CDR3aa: CASSPSGWPTYEQYF
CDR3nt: TGTGCCAGCAGCCCCTCAGGGTGGCCCACCTACGAGCAGTACTTC

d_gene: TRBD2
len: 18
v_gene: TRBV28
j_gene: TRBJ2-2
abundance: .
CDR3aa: CASSLPLAGGGYTGELFF
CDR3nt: TGTGCCAGCAGTTTACCTTTAGCGGGAGGGGGGTACACCGGGGAGCTGTTTTTT

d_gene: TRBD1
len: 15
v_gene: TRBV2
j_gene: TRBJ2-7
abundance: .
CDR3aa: CASLSRVRGKNEQYF
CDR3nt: TGTGCCAGCTTAAGCAGGGTCAGGGGGAAAAACGAGCAGTACTTC

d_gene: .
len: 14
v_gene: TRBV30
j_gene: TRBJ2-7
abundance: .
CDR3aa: CAWSKGRVGYEQYF
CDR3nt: TGTGCCTGGAGTAAGGGCAGGGTCGGGTACGAGCAGTACTTC

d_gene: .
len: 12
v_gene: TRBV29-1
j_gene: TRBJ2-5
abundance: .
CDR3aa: CSAWDSQETQYF
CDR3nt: TGCAGCGCCTGGGACTCGCAAGAGACCCAGTACTTC

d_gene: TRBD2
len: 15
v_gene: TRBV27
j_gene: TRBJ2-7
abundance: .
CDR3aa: CASQLNSGRAYEQYF
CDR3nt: TGTGCCAGTCAGCTAAATAGCGGGAGGGCCTACGAGCAGTACTTC

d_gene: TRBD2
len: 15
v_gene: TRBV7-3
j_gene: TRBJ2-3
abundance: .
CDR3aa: CASSYQAGFTDTQYF
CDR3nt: TGTGCCAGCAGCTACCAAGCGGGGTTCACAGATACGCAGTATTTT

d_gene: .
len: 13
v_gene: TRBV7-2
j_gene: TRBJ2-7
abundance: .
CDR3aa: CASSPTENYEQYF
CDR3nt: TGTGCCAGCAGCCCGACTGAAAACTACGAGCAGTACTTC

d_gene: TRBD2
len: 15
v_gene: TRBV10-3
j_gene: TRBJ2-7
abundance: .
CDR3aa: CAISDTSGATYEQYF
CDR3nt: TGTGCCATCAGTGATACTAGCGGGGCCACCTACGAGCAGTACTTC

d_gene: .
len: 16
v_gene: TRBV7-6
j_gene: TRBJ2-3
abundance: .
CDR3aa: CASSLGQGPSTDTQYF
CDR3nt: TGTGCCAGCAGCTTAGGGCAGGGGCCCAGCACAGATACGCAGTATTTT

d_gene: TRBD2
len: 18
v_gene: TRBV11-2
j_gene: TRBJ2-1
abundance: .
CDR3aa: CASTLRSGRASDGNEQFF
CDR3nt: TGTGCCAGCACCCTTAGGAGCGGGAGGGCTTCAGATGGCAATGAGCAGTTCTTC

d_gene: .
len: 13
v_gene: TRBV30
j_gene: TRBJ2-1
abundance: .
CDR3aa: CAWSFRANNEQFF
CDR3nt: TGTGCCTGGAGCTTCCGAGCGAACAATGAGCAGTTCTTC

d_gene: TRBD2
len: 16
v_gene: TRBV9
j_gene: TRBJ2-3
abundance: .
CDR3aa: CASSVESSGGTDTQYF
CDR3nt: TGTGCCAGCAGCGTCGAATCTAGCGGGGGCACAGATACGCAGTATTTT

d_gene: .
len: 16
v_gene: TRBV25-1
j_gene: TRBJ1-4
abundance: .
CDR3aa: CASSEFSGGRSEKLFF
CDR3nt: TGTGCCAGCAGTGAATTCTCGGGGGGCCGAAGTGAAAAACTGTTTTTT